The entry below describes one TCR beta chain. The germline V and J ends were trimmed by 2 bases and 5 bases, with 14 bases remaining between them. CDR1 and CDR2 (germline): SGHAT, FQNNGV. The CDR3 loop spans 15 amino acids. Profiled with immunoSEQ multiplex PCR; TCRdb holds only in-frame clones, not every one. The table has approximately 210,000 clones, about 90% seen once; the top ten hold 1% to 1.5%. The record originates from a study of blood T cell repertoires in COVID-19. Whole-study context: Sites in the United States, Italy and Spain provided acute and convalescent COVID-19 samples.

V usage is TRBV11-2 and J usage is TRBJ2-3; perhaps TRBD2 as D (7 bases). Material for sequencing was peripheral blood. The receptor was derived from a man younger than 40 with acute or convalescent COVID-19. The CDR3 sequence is CASSLNLRGGDTQYF. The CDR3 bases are TGTGCCAGCAGCTTAAATTTGAGGGGGGGAGATACGCAGTATTTT.